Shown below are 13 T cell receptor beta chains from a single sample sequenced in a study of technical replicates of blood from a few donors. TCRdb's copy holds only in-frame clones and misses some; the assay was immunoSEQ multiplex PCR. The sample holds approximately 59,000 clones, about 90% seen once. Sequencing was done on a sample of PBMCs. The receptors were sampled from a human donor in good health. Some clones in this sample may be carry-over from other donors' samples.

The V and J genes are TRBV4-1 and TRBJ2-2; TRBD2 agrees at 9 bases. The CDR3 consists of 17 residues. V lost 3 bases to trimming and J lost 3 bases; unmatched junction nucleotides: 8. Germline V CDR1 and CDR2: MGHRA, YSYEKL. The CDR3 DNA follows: TGCGCCAGCAGCCAGGGAGGACTAGCGAGCGACACCGGGGAGCTGTTTTTT. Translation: CASSQGGLASDTGELFF.

The CDR3, as DNA: TGTGCCAGCAGCCCCCTGGTGGGAGCCTACACAGATACGCAGTATTTT. Encoded protein: CASSPLVGAYTDTQYF. This rearrangement joins TRBV7-2 to TRBJ2-3, with D perhaps matching TRBD2 (5 bases). This CDR3 has 16 residues. In germline, CDR1 is SGHTA, CDR2 FQGNSA. V lost 5 bases and J 2 bases, leaving 17 bases between the germline ends.

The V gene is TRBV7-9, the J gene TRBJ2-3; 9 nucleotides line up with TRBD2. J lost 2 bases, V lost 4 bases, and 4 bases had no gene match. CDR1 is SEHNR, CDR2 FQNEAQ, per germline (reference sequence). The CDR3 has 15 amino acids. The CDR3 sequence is CASSSRLAATDTQYF. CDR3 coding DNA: TGTGCCAGCAGCTCCAGACTAGCGGCCACAGATACGCAGTATTTT.

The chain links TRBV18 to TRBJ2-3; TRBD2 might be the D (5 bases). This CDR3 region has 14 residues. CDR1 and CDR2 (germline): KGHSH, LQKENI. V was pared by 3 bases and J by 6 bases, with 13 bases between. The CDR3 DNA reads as TGTGCCAGCTCACCCATGAGGGCAGGCGATACGCAGTATTTT. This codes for CASSPMRAGDTQYF.

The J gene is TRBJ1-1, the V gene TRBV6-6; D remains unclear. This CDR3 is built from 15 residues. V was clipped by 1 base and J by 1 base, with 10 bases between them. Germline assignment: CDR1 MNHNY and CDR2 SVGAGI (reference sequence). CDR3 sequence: CASSYWAGSNTEAFF. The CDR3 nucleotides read TGTGCCAGCAGTTACTGGGCAGGATCGAACACTGAAGCTTTCTTT.

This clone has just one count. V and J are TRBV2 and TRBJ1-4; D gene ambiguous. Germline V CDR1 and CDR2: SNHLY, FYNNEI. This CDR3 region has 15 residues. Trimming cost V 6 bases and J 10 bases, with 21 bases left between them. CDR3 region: CASSAGASRSVKLFF. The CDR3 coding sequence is TGTGCCAGCAGCGCGGGAGCCTCTCGCTCTGTAAAACTGTTTTTT.

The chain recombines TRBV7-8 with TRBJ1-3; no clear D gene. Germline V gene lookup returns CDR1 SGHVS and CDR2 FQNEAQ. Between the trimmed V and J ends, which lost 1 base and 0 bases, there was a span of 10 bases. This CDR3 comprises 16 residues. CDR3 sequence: CASSLGSRLSGNTIYF. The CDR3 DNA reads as TGTGCCAGCAGCTTAGGTAGCCGACTCTCTGGAAACACCATATATTTT.

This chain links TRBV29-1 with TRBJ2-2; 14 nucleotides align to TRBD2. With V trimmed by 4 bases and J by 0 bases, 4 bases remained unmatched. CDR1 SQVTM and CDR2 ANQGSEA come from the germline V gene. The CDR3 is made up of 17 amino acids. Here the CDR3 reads CSVGTSGGKPNTGELFF. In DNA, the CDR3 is TGCAGCGTTGGGACTAGCGGGGGGAAGCCGAACACCGGGGAGCTGTTTTTT.

This CDR3 reads CASSLGQGNQPQHF. For the CDR3, the DNA is TGTGCCAGCAGCTTAGGACAGGGCAATCAGCCCCAGCATTTT. The rearrangement uses TRBV7-2 and TRBJ1-5; possibly TRBD1 for D (6 bases). V lost 1 base and J 2 bases, leaving 6 bases between the germline ends. The V gene's germline CDR1 is SGHTA and CDR2 FQGNSA. This CDR3 is built from 14 residues.

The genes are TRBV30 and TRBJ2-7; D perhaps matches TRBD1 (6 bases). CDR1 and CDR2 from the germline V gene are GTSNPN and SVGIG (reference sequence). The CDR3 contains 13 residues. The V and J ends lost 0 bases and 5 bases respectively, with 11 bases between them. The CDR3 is CAWSVGQSHEQYF. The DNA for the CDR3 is TGTGCCTGGAGTGTTGGACAGTCCCACGAGCAGTACTTC.

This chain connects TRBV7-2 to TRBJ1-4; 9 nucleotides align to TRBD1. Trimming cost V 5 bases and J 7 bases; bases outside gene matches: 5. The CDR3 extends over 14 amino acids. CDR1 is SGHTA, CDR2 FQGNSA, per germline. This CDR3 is CASSTDRGREKLFF. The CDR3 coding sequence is TGTGCCAGCAGCACGGACAGGGGCCGTGAAAAACTGTTTTTT.

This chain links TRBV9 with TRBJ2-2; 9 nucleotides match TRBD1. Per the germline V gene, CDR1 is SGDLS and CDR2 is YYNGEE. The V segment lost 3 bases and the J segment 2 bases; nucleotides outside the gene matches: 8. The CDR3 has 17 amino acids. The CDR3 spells CASSGQGVSGNTGELFF. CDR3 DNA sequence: TGTGCCAGCAGCGGACAGGGGGTTTCGGGAAACACCGGGGAGCTGTTTTTT. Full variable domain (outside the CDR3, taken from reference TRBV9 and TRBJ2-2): DSGVTQTPKHLITATGQRVTLRCSPRSGDLSVYWYQQSLDQGLQFLIQYYNGEERAKGNILERFSAQQFPDLHSELNLSSLELGDSALYFCASSGQGVSGNTGELFFGEGSRLTVL.

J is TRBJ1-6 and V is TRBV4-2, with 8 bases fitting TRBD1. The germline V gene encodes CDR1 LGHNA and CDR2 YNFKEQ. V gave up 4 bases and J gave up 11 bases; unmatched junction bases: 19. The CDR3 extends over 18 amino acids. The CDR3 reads CASSPSQLLDRAKAPLHF. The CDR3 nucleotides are TGTGCCAGCAGCCCCTCCCAGCTCTTGGACAGGGCTAAGGCACCCCTCCACTTT.